These 20 T cell receptor beta chains were sequenced from one sample in a study of response to subunit inactivated influenza vaccine. TCRdb re-derived calls from the RT-PCR reads in MiXCR, one entry per CDR3 protein. The table includes 400,000 to 650,000 distinct CDR3 sequences, approximately 6.9% detected once. The specimen was PBMCs from blood, collected 23 months after vaccination. These receptors all stem from a man aged 45 to 75 who received an inactivated influenza vaccine.

The CDR3: CASSFQGGTETQYF. The CDR3 DNA is TGTGCCAGCAGCTTCCAGGGGGGAACGGAGACCCAGTACTTC. The chain employs TRBV7-2 and TRBJ2-5, with TRBD1 as a possible D gene (7 bases). Trimming removed 3 bases from V and 5 bases from J, with 13 bases in between. The CDR3 loop spans 14 amino acids. The germline V gene has CDR1 SGHTA and CDR2 FQGNSA. Full variable domain (missing parts from reference TRBV7-2 and TRBJ2-5): GAGVSQSPSNKVTEKGKDVELRCDPISGHTALYWYRQSLGQGLEFLIYFQGNSAPDKSGLPSDRFSAERTGGSVSTLTIQRTQQEDSAVYLCASSFQGGTETQYFGPGTRLLVL.

This clonotype was counted ten times or more. The V and J genes are TRBV5-6 and TRBJ1-3; D is possibly TRBD1 (6 bases). Germline values: CDR1 SGHDT, CDR2 YYEEEE. The CDR3 contains 14 residues. V was shortened by 5 bases and J by 3 bases, with 12 bases between the two germline ends. The CDR3 DNA reads as TGTGCCAGCAGACTACAGGGATTTGGAAACACCATATATTTT. Protein product: CASRLQGFGNTIYF.

This clonotype appeared a few times. J is TRBJ2-1 and V is TRBV5-5, with 10 bases lining up with TRBD1. Per the germline V gene, CDR1 is SGHKS and CDR2 is YYEKEE (reference sequence). This CDR3 comprises 13 residues. V lost 4 bases to trimming and J lost 12 bases; unmatched junction nucleotides: 7. Here the CDR3 DNA reads TGTGCCAGCAGCCTGACCCGGGACAGGGGGCAGTTCTTC. Translated, it gives CASSLTRDRGQFF.

The rearrangement uses TRBV5-1 and TRBJ2-3; D is unclear. The germline CDR1 and CDR2 sequences are SGHRS and YFSETQ. The CDR3 runs to 16 residues. V was shortened by 2 bases and J by 4 bases, with 17 bases between the two germline ends. The CDR3 nucleotides read TGCGCCAGCAGCTTAGTGACCTCCCCGGCGGCAGATACGCAGTATTTT. This codes for CASSLVTSPAADTQYF. The variable domain in full, with the rest retrieved from reference TRBV5-1 and TRBJ2-3, is KAGVTQTPRYLIKTRGQQVTLSCSPISGHRSVSWYQQTPGQGLQFLFEYFSETQRNKGNFPGRFSGRQFSNSRSEMNVSTLELGDSALYLCASSLVTSPAADTQYFGPGTRLTVL.

This clonotype came up many times. The CDR3 loop is CASSRQGTAGNTIYF. CDR3 bases: TGTGCCAGCAGCAGACAGGGGACTGCTGGAAACACCATATATTTT. The V and J genes are TRBV12-3 or TRBV12-4 and TRBJ1-3, with 8 bases that match TRBD1. With V trimmed by 6 bases and J by 2 bases, 6 bases remained unmatched. The CDR3 totals 15 residues.

This clonotype was detected a few times. The chain links TRBV7-3 to TRBJ2-2, with 10 nucleotides matching TRBD2. From germline, CDR1 is SGHTA and CDR2 FQGTGA. After removal of 5 bases from V and 4 bases from J, the junction contained 7 bases not matched to a gene. The CDR3 runs to 16 residues. The CDR3 loop is CASSPLAGVSTGELFF. CDR3 coding DNA: TGTGCCAGCAGCCCTCTAGCGGGAGTTAGCACCGGGGAGCTGTTTTTT.

This clonotype was observed a few times. The V and J genes are TRBV4-1 and TRBJ1-6; TRBD1 agrees at 9 bases. The V gene end was trimmed by 8 bases and the J gene end by 5 bases; junction bases not matched to a gene: 4. This CDR3 comprises 14 residues. Germline V gives CDR1 MGHRA, CDR2 YSYEKL. The DNA for the CDR3 is TGCGCCAGCCTGGGACAGGGAGATAATTCACCCCTCCACTTT. As protein: CASLGQGDNSPLHF.

This clonotype was seen many times. This chain links TRBV25-1 with TRBJ1-2; possibly TRBD1 for D (5 bases). The CDR3 is 13 amino acids. CDR1 is MGHDK and CDR2 is SYGVNS in the germline V gene. Trimming removed 3 bases at V and 3 bases at J, with 8 bases between. The CDR3 loop reads CASSDRGYYGYTF. The CDR3 DNA is TGTGCCAGCAGTGATCGGGGCTACTATGGCTACACCTTC.

This clonotype was observed many times. This chain links TRBV12-3 or TRBV12-4 with TRBJ2-2; D gene unclear. V lost 1 base and J 1 base, leaving 1 base between the germline ends. There are 13 residues in the CDR3. CDR3 protein: CASSLENTGELFF. CDR3 bases: TGTGCCAGCAGTTTAGAGAACACCGGGGAGCTGTTTTTT.

This clonotype was observed at least ten times. This sequence joins TRBV9 and TRBJ2-1; tentatively, D is TRBD2 (7 bases). V dropped 0 bases and J dropped 2 bases, with 12 bases sitting between them. The CDR3 sequence is 16 residues long. In germline, CDR1 is SGDLS, CDR2 YYNGEE. This CDR3 reads CASSVGGGGTYNEQFF. The CDR3 coding sequence is TGTGCCAGCAGCGTAGGTGGCGGGGGCACCTACAATGAGCAGTTCTTC. The full variable domain, rest sourced from reference TRBV9 and TRBJ2-1, is DSGVTQTPKHLITATGQRVTLRCSPRSGDLSVYWYQQSLDQGLQFLIQYYNGEERAKGNILERFSAQQFPDLHSELNLSSLELGDSALYFCASSVGGGGTYNEQFFGPGTRLTVL.

V and J are TRBV4-1 and TRBJ2-3; perhaps D is TRBD1 or TRBD2 (7 bases each). There are 21 residues in the CDR3. The germline V gene encodes CDR1 MGHRA and CDR2 YSYEKL. Deletions cut 0 bases from V and 5 bases from J, with 30 bases between. The CDR3 DNA reads TGCGCCAGCAGCCAAGAGAGGGTGACAGGGCTCGAGGGAGGGCCGGGAGATACGCAGTATTTT. Amino acid sequence: CASSQERVTGLEGGPGDTQYF.

This clonotype was recorded a few times. The J gene is TRBJ2-1, the V gene TRBV25-1; D gene uncertain. Germline V gives CDR1 MGHDK, CDR2 SYGVNS. The V end was cut by 4 bases, the J end by 12 bases, with 7 bases between. The CDR3 extends over 10 amino acids. For the CDR3, the DNA is TGTGCCAGCAGTGGACCACCGCAGTTCTTC. Translating it yields CASSGPPQFF.

The J gene is TRBJ2-3, the V gene TRBV6-1; TRBD2 agrees at 7 bases. Unmatched junction bases numbered 9, after V lost 7 bases and J lost 8 bases. The CDR3 has 13 residues. Germline values: CDR1 MNHNS, CDR2 SASEGT. The chain's CDR3 is CASMEGGALTQYF. The CDR3 DNA sequence: TGTGCCAGCATGGAGGGAGGGGCCCTTACGCAGTATTTT.

V and J are TRBV28 and TRBJ2-6, with D perhaps TRBD1 (5 bases). CDR3 size: 19 residues. Germline assignment: CDR1 MDHEN and CDR2 SYDVKM. Trimming cost V 1 base and J 0 bases, with 16 bases left between them. The CDR3 loop is CASSLYFQGPSSGANVLTF. In nucleotides, the CDR3 is TGTGCCAGCAGTTTATATTTTCAGGGTCCCTCCTCTGGGGCCAACGTCCTGACTTTC.

This clonotype came up a few times. This chain joins TRBV20-1 and TRBJ2-1, with 12 nucleotides matching TRBD2. This CDR3 spans 15 amino acids. Germline-derived CDR1 and CDR2 are DFQATT and SNEGSKA (reference sequence). Trimming at V came to 5 bases and at J to 8 bases, leaving 10 bases not matched to a gene. The CDR3 loop reads CSALKTSGSLDEQFF. Here the CDR3 DNA reads TGCAGTGCTTTAAAGACTAGCGGGAGTTTGGATGAGCAGTTCTTC.

This clonotype has at least ten counts. The V and J genes are TRBV5-1 and TRBJ2-5, with D tentatively TRBD2 (5 bases). CDR1 is SGHRS, CDR2 YFSETQ, per germline. Deletions cut 1 base from V and 5 bases from J, with 12 bases between. This CDR3 region has 14 residues. The CDR3 bases are TGCGCCAGCAGCTTGTTATCTCAGCGGGAGACCCAGTACTTC. Protein: CASSLLSQRETQYF. Variable domain in full (rest from reference TRBV5-1 and TRBJ2-5): KAGVTQTPRYLIKTRGQQVTLSCSPISGHRSVSWYQQTPGQGLQFLFEYFSETQRNKGNFPGRFSGRQFSNSRSEMNVSTLELGDSALYLCASSLLSQRETQYFGPGTRLLVL.

V gene TRBV19 combines with J gene TRBJ2-7; D possibly corresponds to TRBD2 (5 bases). V was cut by 0 bases and J by 7 bases, with 13 bases left in between. The CDR3 covers 14 residues. Per germline, CDR1 LNHDA and CDR2 SQIVND (reference sequence). The CDR3 coding sequence is TGTGCCAGTAGTATAGATCTGGCGACGGGAGAGCAGTACTTC. The encoded protein is CASSIDLATGEQYF.

In this sample, this clonotype turned up many times. The chain employs TRBV7-2 and TRBJ1-1, with D possibly TRBD1 on 6 matching bases. V lost 0 bases, J lost 1 base, and 9 bases lay in between. The length of the CDR3 is 15 residues. Looked up from germline, CDR1 is SGHTA and CDR2 is FQGNSA. This CDR3 reads CASSLAGTQNTEAFF. The CDR3 coding sequence is TGTGCCAGCAGCTTAGCGGGGACACAGAACACTGAAGCTTTCTTT. Complete variable domain (other parts from reference TRBV7-2 and TRBJ1-1): GAGVSQSPSNKVTEKGKDVELRCDPISGHTALYWYRQSLGQGLEFLIYFQGNSAPDKSGLPSDRFSAERTGGSVSTLTIQRTQQEDSAVYLCASSLAGTQNTEAFFGQGTRLTVV.

This chain uses TRBV27 with TRBJ2-7; the D gene could be TRBD1 or TRBD2 (5 bases each). V lost 4 bases and J 2 bases, leaving 15 bases between the germline ends. The CDR3 runs 15 residues. CDR1 is MNHEY, CDR2 SMNVEV, per germline (reference sequence). The CDR3 bases are TGTGCCAGCAGTTCCACGGGACGGCCACCCTACGAGCAGTACTTC. As protein: CASSSTGRPPYEQYF.

As DNA, the CDR3 is TGTGCCAGCAGCCCAGGGGAGTTCCTCACAGATACGCAGTATTTT. Its translation is CASSPGEFLTDTQYF. V usage is TRBV7-9 and J usage is TRBJ2-3; the D gene is possibly TRBD1 (6 bases). The CDR3 contains 15 residues. Germline V gene sequence: CDR1 SEHNR, CDR2 FQNEAQ (reference sequence). V lost 5 bases and J 2 bases, leaving 14 bases between the germline ends.